This T cell receptor (beta chain) is from a study of T cells in Graves' hyperthyroidism and ophthalmopathy. Study conclusions and caveats: From stable hyperthyroidism, ophthalmopathy was set apart by a 13 V-J model.

There were TCR beta CDR3 regions amplified from RNA transcripts. HTBI primers drove first-round RT-PCR of the TCR CDR3. TCRdb independently ran MiXCR on the multiplex PCR reads; one entry per CDR3 protein. Seen here are nearly 600,000 distinct CDR3 sequences, 12% to 15% observed once, and the top ten hold less than 9%. There are 15 residues in the CDR3. The germline V gene encodes CDR1 SGHVS and CDR2 FNYEAQ. V was trimmed by 5 bases and J by 3 bases, leaving 17 bases between them. Of note for this clonotype: The antigen remains undetermined.

The TCR comes from a woman between 18 and 29 years old with Graves' ophthalmopathy. This chain links TRBV7-6 with TRBJ2-7; possible D gene TRBD2, 6 bases. Sequencing was performed on blood. CDR3 protein: CASSTLEGSSYEQYF. In DNA form, the CDR3 reads TGTGCCAGCAGCACCTTGGAGGGATCTAGCTACGAGCAGTACTTC.